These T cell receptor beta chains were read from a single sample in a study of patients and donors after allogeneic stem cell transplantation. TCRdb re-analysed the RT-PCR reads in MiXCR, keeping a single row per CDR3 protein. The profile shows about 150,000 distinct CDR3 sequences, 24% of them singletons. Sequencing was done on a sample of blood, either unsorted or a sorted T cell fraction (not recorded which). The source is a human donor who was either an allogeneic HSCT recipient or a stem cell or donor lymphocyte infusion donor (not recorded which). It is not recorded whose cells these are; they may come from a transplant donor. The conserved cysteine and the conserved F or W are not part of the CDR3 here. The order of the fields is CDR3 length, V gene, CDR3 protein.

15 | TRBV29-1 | SVEGTSGTSAVYEQY
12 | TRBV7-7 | ASSLGTGNSPLH
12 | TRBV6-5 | ASSPGQNSYEQY
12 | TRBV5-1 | ASSYSNRREKLF
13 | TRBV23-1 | ASRPPGRYSYEQY
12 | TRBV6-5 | ASSPSGSADTQY
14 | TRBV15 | ATSRDLGYRKETQY
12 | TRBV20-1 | SARGQGGDDTQY
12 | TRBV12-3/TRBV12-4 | ASSPSVLGFGCT
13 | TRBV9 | ASSPEPLGLYGYT
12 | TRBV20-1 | SAGLAGRQETQY
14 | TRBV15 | ATSRDFAKANYGYT
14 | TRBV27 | ASMMVIHTNTGELF
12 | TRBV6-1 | ASRSTVLNQPQH
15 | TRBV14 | ASSQEIGGGSLETQY
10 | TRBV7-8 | ASSMQSTEAF
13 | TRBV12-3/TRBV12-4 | ASSLTGGQDTEAF